One and the same sample provided the 12 T cell receptor beta chains below, sequenced in a study of blood T cell repertoires in COVID-19. Profiling relied on immunoSEQ multiplex PCR, and the TCRdb table lists in-frame clones only, not all of them. Among roughly 340,000 clones, approximately 89% were seen once, and the ten largest hold 2.5% to 4%. The sequenced sample was peripheral blood. Receptors originate from a young woman who had recovered from COVID-19.

For the CDR3, the DNA is TGCGCCAGCAGCTCAGACAGGGTCGGAGGCTACACCTTC. It codes for CASSSDRVGGYTF. The chain joins TRBV10-1 to TRBJ1-2; 7 positions agree with TRBD1. The J segment lost 8 bases and the V segment lost 6 bases, leaving 9 bases of the junction unmatched. The length of the CDR3 is 13 residues. In germline, CDR1 is WNHNN, CDR2 SYGVQD (reference sequence).

The rearrangement joins TRBV29-1 to TRBJ2-1, with D possibly TRBD1 on 7 matching bases. V lost 6 bases to trimming and J lost 5 bases, with 14 bases between them. Looked up from germline, CDR1 is SQVTM and CDR2 is ANQGSEA. There are 13 residues in the CDR3. CDR3 nucleotides: TGCAGCGTGGAGGGACAGCGGAACAATGAGCAGTTCTTC. It specifies CSVEGQRNNEQFF.

The rearrangement joins TRBV24-1 to TRBJ2-1; TRBD2 agrees at 16 bases. V shed 5 bases, J shed 12 bases, and the junction held 12 bases outside the gene matches. There are 17 residues in the CDR3. CDR1 and CDR2 from the germline V gene are KGHDR and SFDVKD. The CDR3 nucleotides read TGTGCCACCAGTGGAATTACCGGGACTAGCGGGAGGGGGGGGCAGTTCTTC. This translates into CATSGITGTSGRGGQFF.

The chain couples TRBV27 to TRBJ1-5, with 9 bases lining up with TRBD1. This CDR3 region has 15 residues. CDR1 MNHEY and CDR2 SMNVEV come from the germline V gene (reference sequence). V was clipped by 0 bases and J by 9 bases; unmatched bases: 6. The CDR3 nucleotides read TGTGCCAGCAGTTTATCGGGGACAGGGCCATGGCCCCAGCATTTT. Its protein product is CASSLSGTGPWPQHF.

The chain uses TRBV6-5 and TRBJ2-1, with 9 nucleotides matching TRBD2. Germline-derived CDR1 and CDR2 are MNHEY and SVGAGI. The trim removed 7 bases at V and 4 bases at J, leaving 5 bases unmatched. CDR3 length equals 14 residues. CDR3: CASTRLAEYNEQFF. The CDR3 nucleotides are TGTGCCAGCACCAGACTAGCGGAATACAATGAGCAGTTCTTC.

This sequence joins TRBV15 and TRBJ2-5; D is undetermined. Germline loops: CDR1 LNHNV, CDR2 YYDKDF (reference sequence). The CDR3 spans 13 residues. V was trimmed by 0 bases and J by 7 bases, leaving 9 bases between them. CDR3 sequence (DNA): TGTGCCACCAGCAGAGATTTATCGCGGACCCAGTACTTC. Amino acids: CATSRDLSRTQYF.

The rearrangement joins TRBV7-2 to TRBJ2-1, with 7 bases that match TRBD1. The J segment lost 9 bases and the V segment lost 5 bases, leaving 4 bases of the junction unmatched. Germline lookup yields CDR1 SGHTA and CDR2 FQGNSA. The length of the CDR3 is 12 residues. The CDR3 region is CASSEAGGEQFF. The CDR3, as DNA: TGTGCCAGCAGCGAGGCAGGGGGTGAGCAGTTCTTC.

The genes are TRBV10-1 and TRBJ2-1; 7 bases line up with TRBD1. Unmatched junction bases numbered 12, after V lost 6 bases and J lost 4 bases. This CDR3 has 16 residues. Looked up from germline, CDR1 is WNHNN and CDR2 is SYGVQD (reference sequence). CDR3 amino acids: CASRKPGQRFYNEQFF. In nucleotides, the CDR3 is TGCGCCAGCAGGAAGCCGGGACAGCGGTTTTACAATGAGCAGTTCTTC.

This clone came up once. The chain joins TRBV5-1 to TRBJ1-4; D might be TRBD1 (5 bases). The CDR3 consists of 15 residues. Germline-derived CDR1 and CDR2 are SGHRS and YFSETQ. Trimming stripped 3 bases from V and 6 bases from J, with 15 bases between. CDR3 region: CASSWGVERYEKLFF. The CDR3 DNA reads TGCGCCAGCAGCTGGGGGGTAGAGAGATATGAAAAACTGTTTTTT. Variable domain in full (rest from reference TRBV5-1 and TRBJ1-4): KAGVTQTPRYLIKTRGQQVTLSCSPISGHRSVSWYQQTPGQGLQFLFEYFSETQRNKGNFPGRFSGRQFSNSRSEMNVSTLELGDSALYLCASSWGVERYEKLFFGSGTQLSVL.

The chain couples TRBV20-1 to TRBJ2-7; TRBD1 is a possible D gene (6 bases). Germline CDR1 DFQATT, CDR2 SNEGSKA (reference sequence). V lost 0 bases and J lost 12, with 12 bases in between. The length of the CDR3 is 11 residues. CDR3 sequence: CSARDGGQGYV. The CDR3 DNA is TGCAGTGCTAGAGATGGGGGACAAGGGTACGTC.

This rearrangement joins TRBV19 to TRBJ2-5, with a tentative D call TRBD1 (5 bases). CDR1 LNHDA and CDR2 SQIVND come from the germline V gene (reference sequence). CDR3 length: 15 residues. V lost 4 bases and J lost 2, with 14 bases in between. The CDR3 reads CASSRDRQKQETQYF. In nucleotides, the CDR3 is TGTGCCAGTAGTAGGGATCGACAGAAGCAAGAGACCCAGTACTTC.

The chain carries TRBV19 and TRBJ2-1; maybe TRBD2 (5 bases). The germline V gene has CDR1 LNHDA and CDR2 SQIVND (reference sequence). Trimming took off 2 bases at V and 0 bases at J, with 8 bases between the two ends. The length of the CDR3 is 15 residues. CDR3 sequence: CASSIRRASYNEQFF. CDR3 sequence (DNA): TGTGCCAGTAGTATAAGGCGGGCCTCCTACAATGAGCAGTTCTTC.